One sample yielded the 16 T cell receptor beta chains listed below, sequenced in a study of blood T cell repertoires in COVID-19. The repertoire was sequenced with immunoSEQ multiplex PCR; TCRdb's copy has only in-frame clones and lacks some. Among hundreds of thousands of clones listed, roughly nine tenths were seen once. What was sequenced was peripheral blood. All receptors derive from a young woman with COVID-19, enrolled during active disease.

J is TRBJ1-4 and V is TRBV5-1, with D unclear. V was trimmed by 4 bases and J by 8 bases, leaving 18 bases between them. Germline CDR1 reads SGHRS; CDR2 reads YFSETQ. This CDR3 is 15 amino acids long. The CDR3 DNA reads TGCGCCAGCAGCCCCCGGGCGGGTTTCGACGAAAAACTGTTTTTT. This translates into CASSPRAGFDEKLFF.

The chain is built from TRBV19 and TRBJ1-4; no clear D gene. The CDR3 has 14 residues. V dropped 6 bases and J dropped 6 bases, with 14 bases sitting between them. CDR1 and CDR2 from the germline V gene are LNHDA and SQIVND (reference sequence). The CDR3 sequence is CASSGNRADEKLFF. The CDR3 DNA is TGTGCCAGTAGCGGGAACCGGGCCGATGAAAAACTGTTTTTT.

The chain recombines TRBV21-1 with TRBJ2-7; TRBD2 is taken as the D call from the table, unchecked against the DNA. TRBV21-1 is a listed pseudogene. The CDR3 covers 13 residues. The CDR3, as DNA: TGTGCCAGCAGCTCGCCCGCTAGTTACGAGCAGTACTTC. Amino acids: CASSSPASYEQYF.

CDR3 residues: CASSSPGTGIAEAFF. The CDR3, as DNA: TGTGCCAGCAGTTCCCCGGGGACAGGGATCGCTGAAGCTTTCTTT. V gene TRBV6-2 or TRBV6-3 combines with J gene TRBJ1-1, with 9 bases that match TRBD1. The CDR3 is 15 residues long. After removal of 4 bases from V and 6 bases from J, the junction contained 9 bases not matched to a gene. Germline V gene lookup returns CDR1 MNHEY and CDR2 SVGEGT.

This chain links TRBV5-6 with TRBJ2-1; D is uncertain. The CDR3 sequence is 16 residues long. Trimming cost V 0 bases and J 3 bases, with 13 bases left between them. Germline lookup yields CDR1 SGHDT and CDR2 YYEEEE. Written as DNA, the CDR3 is TGTGCCAGCAGCTTGGCCTTTCTGGCAGGCTACAATGAGCAGTTCTTC. It yields the protein CASSLAFLAGYNEQFF.

This clone occurred a few times. This chain connects TRBV7-8 to TRBJ1-6; TRBD1 agrees at 8 bases. CDR1 and CDR2 (germline): SGHVS, FQNEAQ. Losses at the gene ends were 5 bases for V and 0 bases for J; bases not matched to a gene: 6. The CDR3 consists of 17 residues. Here the CDR3 reads CASSMTGARSYNSPLHF. The DNA of the CDR3 is TGTGCCAGCAGCATGACAGGGGCCCGCTCCTATAATTCACCCCTCCACTTT.

This clone has a single count. This chain joins TRBV19 and TRBJ2-7; 8 bases fit TRBD2. After removal of 3 bases from V and 3 bases from J, the junction contained 7 bases not matched to a gene. CDR1 and CDR2 (germline): LNHDA, SQIVND (reference sequence). CDR3 length equals 15 residues. Here the CDR3 DNA reads TGTGCCAGTAGTATTAGCGGGACGGACAACTACGAGCAGTACTTC. It codes for CASSISGTDNYEQYF.

The chain uses TRBV7-9 and TRBJ2-6; 10 bases line up with TRBD1. Germline V CDR1 and CDR2: SEHNR, FQNEAQ (reference sequence). The CDR3 loop spans 15 amino acids. With V trimmed by 11 bases and J by 0 bases, 4 bases remained unmatched. CDR3 sequence: CAPGTGVSGANVLTF. The CDR3 region has the DNA TGTGCCCCCGGGACAGGGGTCTCTGGGGCCAACGTCCTGACTTTC.

CDR3 residues: CASSSAGTGNSPLHF. CDR3 nucleotide sequence: TGTGCCAGCAGTTCCGCCGGGACAGGCAATTCACCCCTCCACTTT. The chain carries TRBV6-5 and TRBJ1-6; TRBD1 agrees at 8 bases. In germline, CDR1 is MNHEY, CDR2 SVGAGI. Trimming cost V 4 bases and J 7 bases; bases outside gene matches: 6. The CDR3 has 15 residues.

This chain links TRBV18 with TRBJ1-6, with 7 bases fitting TRBD1. V lost 3 bases, J lost 9 bases, and 11 bases stayed unmatched. From germline, CDR1 is KGHSH and CDR2 LQKENI. This CDR3 spans 16 amino acids. CDR3 region: CASSPLGQETGSPLHF. CDR3 nucleotides: TGTGCCAGCTCACCCCTAGGACAGGAGACGGGTTCACCCCTCCACTTT.

V and J are TRBV5-1 and TRBJ2-3; 16 bases fit TRBD2. Germline V gives CDR1 SGHRS, CDR2 YFSETQ. The trim removed 3 bases at V and 8 bases at J, leaving 6 bases unmatched. There are 16 residues in the CDR3. The DNA of the CDR3 is TGCGCCAGCAGCTCCGGGACTAGCGGGGGGGTACGTACGCAGTATTTT. Its protein is CASSSGTSGGVRTQYF.

The gene calls are TRBV6-1 and TRBJ1-6; a weak D match, TRBD1 (5 bases). The V end lost 3 bases, the J end lost 8 bases, and 14 bases lay between the germline ends. CDR3 size: 15 residues. Per germline, CDR1 MNHNS and CDR2 SASEGT. CDR3 DNA sequence: TGTGCCAGCAGTGAGCGATGGGGCGCCGATTCACCCCTCCACTTT. Translating it yields CASSERWGADSPLHF.

The chain links TRBV5-1 to TRBJ2-5, with D possibly matching TRBD1 (5 bases). V gave up 0 bases and J gave up 5 bases, with 11 bases separating them. Germline V gene sequence: CDR1 SGHRS, CDR2 YFSETQ. This CDR3 spans 14 amino acids. CDR3 nucleotide sequence: TGCGCCAGCAGCTTGGTCGCAGGGTGGGAGACCCAGTACTTC. It specifies CASSLVAGWETQYF.

V and J are TRBV19 and TRBJ2-7, with 7 bases that match TRBD1. J gave up 6 bases and V 6 bases, and 14 bases lay outside the gene matches. The CDR3 totals 15 residues. Germline lookup yields CDR1 LNHDA and CDR2 SQIVND (reference sequence). For the CDR3, the DNA is TGTGCCAGTAGCCCTCGGGACAGTCGTTCGGGCGAGCAGTACTTC. It translates to CASSPRDSRSGEQYF.

This chain uses TRBV11-2 with TRBJ1-1; D uncertain. The CDR3 has 12 amino acids. Germline CDR1 SGHAT, CDR2 FQNNGV. V shed 4 bases and J shed 8 bases, with 11 bases lying between them. The CDR3 sequence is CASSSRRLEAFF. The CDR3 nucleotides are TGTGCCAGCAGCTCCAGGAGGTTGGAAGCTTTCTTT. Supplemented by reference TRBV11-2 and TRBJ1-1, the full variable domain reads EAGVAQSPRYKIIEKRQSVAFWCNPISGHATLYWYQQILGQGPKLLIQFQNNGVVDDSQLPKDRFSAERLKGVDSTLKIQPAKLEDSAVYLCASSSRRLEAFFGQGTRLTVV.

V and J are TRBV29-1 and TRBJ2-3; 8 bases agree with TRBD1. CDR1 is SQVTM and CDR2 is ANQGSEA in the germline V gene. The CDR3 is 15 residues long. After removal of 6 bases from V and 3 bases from J, the junction contained 11 bases not matched to a gene. The CDR3 DNA reads TGCAGCGTGACCTACAGGGGGAGCAGGACAGATACGCAGTATTTT. This encodes CSVTYRGSRTDTQYF.